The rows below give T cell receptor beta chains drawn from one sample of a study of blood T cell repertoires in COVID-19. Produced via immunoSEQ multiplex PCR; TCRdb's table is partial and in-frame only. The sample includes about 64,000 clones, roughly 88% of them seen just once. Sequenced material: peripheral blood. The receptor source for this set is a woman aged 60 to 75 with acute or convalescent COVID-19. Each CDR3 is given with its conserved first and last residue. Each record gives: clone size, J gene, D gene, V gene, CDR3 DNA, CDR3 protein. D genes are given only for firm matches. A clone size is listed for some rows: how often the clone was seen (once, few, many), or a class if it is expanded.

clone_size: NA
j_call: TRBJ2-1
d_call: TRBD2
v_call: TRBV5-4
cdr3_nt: TGTGCCAGCAGCACGCTAGCGGGGGGGTCCTACAATGAGCAGTTCTTC
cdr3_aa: CASSTLAGGSYNEQFF

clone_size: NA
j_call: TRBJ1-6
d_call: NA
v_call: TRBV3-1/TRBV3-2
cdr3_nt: TGTGCCAGCAGCCGACAGGATACACCCCTCCACTTT
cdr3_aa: CASSRQDTPLHF

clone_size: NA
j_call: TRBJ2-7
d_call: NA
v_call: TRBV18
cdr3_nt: TGTGCCAGCTCACCAGGTGGGCTAGCGTACGAGCAGTACTTC
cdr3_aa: CASSPGGLAYEQYF

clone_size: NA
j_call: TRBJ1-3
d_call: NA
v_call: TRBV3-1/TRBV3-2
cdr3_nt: TGTGCCAGCAGCTACGGTCCCTCTGGAAACACCATATATTTT
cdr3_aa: CASSYGPSGNTIYF

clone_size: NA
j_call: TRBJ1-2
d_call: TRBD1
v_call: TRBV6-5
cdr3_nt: TGTGCCAGCAGTTACAGGGGGCTTCGGGATGGCTACACCTTC
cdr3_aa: CASSYRGLRDGYTF

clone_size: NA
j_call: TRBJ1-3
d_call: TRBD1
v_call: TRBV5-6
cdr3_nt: TGTGCCAGCAGCGTGACAGGGGTTGGAAACACCATATATTTT
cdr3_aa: CASSVTGVGNTIYF

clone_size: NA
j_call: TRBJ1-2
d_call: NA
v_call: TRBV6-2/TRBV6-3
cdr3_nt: TGTGCCAGCAGTGAGACTGATTACACCTTC
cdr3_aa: CASSETDYTF

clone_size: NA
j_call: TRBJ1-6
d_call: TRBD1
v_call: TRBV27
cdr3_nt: TGTGCCAGCAGTGACAGGGTATCACCCCTCCACTTT
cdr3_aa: CASSDRVSPLHF

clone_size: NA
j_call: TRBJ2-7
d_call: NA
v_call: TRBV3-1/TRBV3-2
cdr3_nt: TGTGCCAGCAGCCAAGATCGCAGGGAAGGGTCGTACGAGCAGTACTTC
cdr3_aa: CASSQDRREGSYEQYF

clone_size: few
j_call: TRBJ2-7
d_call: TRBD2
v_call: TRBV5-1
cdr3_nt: TGCGCCAGCAGCCCGCCGGGACTAGCGGGGGGGACCGAGCAGTACTTC
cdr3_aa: CASSPPGLAGGTEQYF

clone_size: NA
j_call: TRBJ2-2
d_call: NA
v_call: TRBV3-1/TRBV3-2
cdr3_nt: TGTGCCAGCAGCCAGGGGGGACCGGGGCTGTTGAACACCGGGGAGCTGTTTTTT
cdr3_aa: CASSQGGPGLLNTGELFF

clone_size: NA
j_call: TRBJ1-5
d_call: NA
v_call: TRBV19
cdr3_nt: TGTGCCAGTAGACCCGGAGGAGGAGGGAATCAGCCCCAGCATTTT
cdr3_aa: CASRPGGGGNQPQHF